These T cell receptor beta chains were read from a single sample in a study of blood T cells in healthy people across ages. In TCRdb, the 5' RACE reads were re-called with MiXCR into one record per CDR3 protein. This sample yields hundreds of thousands of distinct CDR3 sequences, of which 46% are seen a single time; roughly 20% belongs to the top ten. The sequencing input was blood. The receptors here all came from an elderly man in good health. The CDR3 runs from the conserved cysteine through the conserved F or W. Fields, in order: J gene, clone size, V gene, D gene, CDR3 DNA, CDR3 protein. A D gene is named only where the DNA matches it firmly. Size tells how often a clone was seen (once, few, many) or the class of an expanded clone, and some rows leave it out.

>TRBJ2-1|NA|TRBV30|NA
TGTGCCTGGAGTGAATCCGGGAGTCAGTTCTTC
CAWSESGSQFF
>TRBJ2-5|NA|TRBV29-1|TRBD2
TGCAGTTTTGGGACTAGCGGCCAAGAGACCCAGTACTTC
CSFGTSGQETQYF
>TRBJ2-1|once|TRBV6-2/TRBV6-3|NA
TGTGCCAGCAGTTTTGGGAGGGGGAGGGCCGTTGGCGAGCAGTTCTTC
CASSFGRGRAVGEQFF
>TRBJ1-2|NA|TRBV6-2/TRBV6-3|NA
TGTGCCAGCAGTGACTCGACCTCTCGGTATGGCTACACCTTC
CASSDSTSRYGYTF
>TRBJ2-4|NA|TRBV4-1|TRBD1
TGCGCCAGCAGCCAAGTCGACAGGGGTGGGGGGTACAATGAGCAGTACTTC
CASSQVDRGGGYNEQYF
>TRBJ2-5|many|TRBV28|NA
TGTGCCAGCAGTCCCGGAGGGGGGCGGCAAGAGACCCAGTACTTC
CASSPGGGRQETQYF
>TRBJ2-5|NA|TRBV25-1|NA
TGTGCCAGCAGTGTGGTTAGCGGCCGAGAGACCCAGTACTTC
CASSVVSGRETQYF
>TRBJ2-5|many|TRBV5-1|NA
TGCGCCAGCAGCCAGGCGGGGCGTGAGACCCAGTACTTC
CASSQAGRETQYF
>TRBJ2-3|NA|TRBV10-3|TRBD2
TGTGCCGCCAATAGCGGGAGAGTAACAGATACGCAGTATTTT
CAANSGRVTDTQYF
>TRBJ2-2|NA|TRBV7-2|TRBD1
TGTGCCAGCCACGGGACAGGGAACACCGGGGAGCTGTTTTTT
CASHGTGNTGELFF
>TRBJ2-1|NA|TRBV29-1|NA
TGCAGCGAAAGCAGGCCAGAGGGTCTGGTTGGCGAGACCCAGTTCTTC
CSESRPEGLVGETQFF
>TRBJ2-1|many|TRBV6-6|NA
TGTGCCAGCAGTTACGGGGGGTCGCTAGCGACGGATGAGCAGTTCTTC
CASSYGGSLATDEQFF
>TRBJ2-6|NA|TRBV12-3/TRBV12-4|TRBD1
TGTGCCAGCAGTTTAAGGACAGGGGGAGCTGGGGCCAACGTCCTGACTTTC
CASSLRTGGAGANVLTF
>TRBJ2-1|NA|TRBV29-1|NA
TGCAGCGTTGAAGGCGATTTCTGTGGGCAGTTCTTC
CSVEGDFCGQFF
>TRBJ2-3|NA|TRBV5-1|TRBD2
TGCGCCAGCAGCTTGGGTCTAGCGGACCTCACAGATACGCAGTATTTT
CASSLGLADLTDTQYF
>TRBJ2-6|NA|TRBV28|TRBD2
TGTGCCAGCAGTTTATCGACTAGCGGGGGACCCTCTGGGGCCAACGTCCTGACTTTC
CASSLSTSGGPSGANVLTF
>TRBJ2-5|few|TRBV5-5|NA
TGTGCCAGCAGCCGACTTTCGGGGGGCCCGACGATGGAGACCCAGTACTTC
CASSRLSGGPTMETQYF
>TRBJ1-5|NA|TRBV7-8|NA
TGTGCCAGCAACCCGGGTTTCTCCCCCCAGCCCCAGCATTTT
CASNPGFSPQPQHF
>TRBJ2-5|once|TRBV20-1|TRBD2
TGCAGTGCAAGAACTAGCGTACGAATGCTTCAAGAGACCCAGTACTTC
CSARTSVRMLQETQYF
>TRBJ2-1|many|TRBV12-3/TRBV12-4|TRBD2
TGTGCCAGCAGTGATTCTAGCGGGAGTTCCTACAATGAGCAGTTCTTC
CASSDSSGSSYNEQFF
>TRBJ2-7|many|TRBV12-3/TRBV12-4|NA
TGTGCCAGCAGCCTAGTGCAGGGAGTAGCCTACGAGCAGTACTTC
CASSLVQGVAYEQYF
>TRBJ2-4|NA|TRBV15|NA
TGTGCCACCAGCGTAACCGGGACCTCAAACATTCAGTACTTC
CATSVTGTSNIQYF
>TRBJ2-5|few|TRBV10-3|TRBD2
TGTGCCATCAGTGGTCTAGCGGGAAGTGAGCAGTACTTC
CAISGLAGSEQYF
>TRBJ2-7|once|TRBV5-1|TRBD2
TGCGCCAGCAGCTTCCTAGTTAGCGGGAGTGAAAATGAGCAGTACTTC
CASSFLVSGSENEQYF
>TRBJ2-3|few|TRBV7-9|NA
TGTGCCAGCTTCCGTGGGGGCACAGATACGCAGTATTTT
CASFRGGTDTQYF
>TRBJ2-4|NA|TRBV12-3/TRBV12-4|NA
TGTGCCAGCAGTAGACATCTAGCCAAAAACATTCAGTACTTC
CASSRHLAKNIQYF
>TRBJ2-7|once|TRBV20-1|TRBD2
TGCAGTGCTAGAGAAGGGTTCGTAGCGGGAGAGGGCGAGCAGTACTTC
CSAREGFVAGEGEQYF
>TRBJ1-1|NA|TRBV29-1|NA
TGCAGCGTTGAATTGGGAGGGGTCGAAGCTTTCTTT
CSVELGGVEAFF
>TRBJ2-3|NA|TRBV3-1|NA
TGTGCCAGCAGCCTAAGTGGAGGGTTCACAGATACGCAGTATTTT
CASSLSGGFTDTQYF
>TRBJ2-5|NA|TRBV7-2|TRBD2
TGTGCCAGCAGCGCCGCCGGCGGGAGTGTGAATGAGCAGTACTTC
CASSAAGGSVNEQYF
>TRBJ2-1|few|TRBV30|TRBD2
TGTGCCTGGGGTACCGGGGTAGCGGGATACAATGAGCAGTTCTTC
CAWGTGVAGYNEQFF
>TRBJ2-3|NA|TRBV13|TRBD2
TGTGCCAGCCGACCGGGACTAGTCCCAGATACGCAGTATTTT
CASRPGLVPDTQYF
>TRBJ2-3|NA|TRBV20-1|NA
TGCAGTGCTAGATCCCCGGAGGGGGGCCCTAGCACAGATACGCAGTATTTT
CSARSPEGGPSTDTQYF
>TRBJ2-3|NA|TRBV12-3/TRBV12-4|TRBD2
TGTGCCAGCACAGAAGGAGCGGGAGGTACAGATACGCAGTATTTT
CASTEGAGGTDTQYF
>TRBJ2-3|few|TRBV18|NA
TGTGCCAGCTCACCCCACTTTTCGGCAGATACGCAGTATTTT
CASSPHFSADTQYF
>TRBJ2-3|NA|TRBV5-1|TRBD2
TGCGCCAGCAGCTTGGCCTTTGTAGCGGGGGACACAGATACGCAGTATTTT
CASSLAFVAGDTDTQYF
>TRBJ2-7|many|TRBV3-1|NA
TGTGCCAGCAGCCAGGCACCCTCACCCCACTACGAGCAGTACTTC
CASSQAPSPHYEQYF
>TRBJ2-1|NA|TRBV18|TRBD1
TGTGCCAGCTCACCCCGGGACAGGAACAATGAGCAGTTCTTC
CASSPRDRNNEQFF
>TRBJ2-3|NA|TRBV20-1|NA
TGCAGTGCTAGGATGACAGGGACTACAGATACGCAGTATTTT
CSARMTGTTDTQYF
>TRBJ2-7|few|TRBV18|NA
TGTGCCAGCTCACTAAAAGCCTCCTCCTACGAGCAGTACTTC
CASSLKASSYEQYF
>TRBJ2-7|once|TRBV5-1|TRBD2
TGCGCCAGCACCTGGCCGGGGGGAGAGGCCCAGTACTTC
CASTWPGGEAQYF